The source of this T cell receptor (beta chain) is a study of T cells in Graves' hyperthyroidism and ophthalmopathy. Amplified TCR beta CDR3 regions derived from RNA transcripts. First-round RT-PCR of the TCR CDR3 relied on the HTBI primer set. TCRdb re-called the multiplex PCR reads with MiXCR, one entry per CDR3 protein. The profile shows some 770,000 distinct CDR3 sequences, less than 20% of them singletons. Germline CDR1 reads SGHKS; CDR2 reads YYEKEE (reference sequence). The ends lost 3 bases at V and 2 bases at J; junction bases unmatched: 9. The CDR3 is made up of 17 amino acids. The source material was blood. The TCR sequence derives from a man in his late teens or twenties with Graves' hyperthyroidism. The chain combines TRBV5-5 with TRBJ2-1; 9 bases map to TRBD2. The CDR3 protein is CASSSYIAGVPYNEQFF. In DNA form, the CDR3 reads TGTGCCAGCAGCTCTTATATAGCGGGAGTACCCTACAATGAGCAGTTCTTC.